These T cell receptor beta chains were read from a single sample in a study of siplizumab effects on memory and regulatory T cells. The table came from immunoSEQ multiplex PCR; TCRdb's copy has only in-frame clones and leaves some out. The table includes approximately 60,000 clones, around 80% detected once. The source material was memory CD4+ T cells sorted from blood. These TCRs come from a human donor in good health. CDR3s include the opening cysteine and the closing phenylalanine or tryptophan. A D gene is named only where the DNA matches it firmly. Not all rows give a size; the values are once, few, many and, for expanded clones, a class.

CDR3 length,clone size,D gene,J gene,V gene,CDR3 DNA,CDR3 protein
12,NA,NA,TRBJ2-3,TRBV2,TGTGCCAGCACCAGTAGCACAGATACGCAGTATTTT,CASTSSTDTQYF
14,NA,TRBD1,TRBJ1-1,TRBV10-2,TGCGCCAGCAGCCTACAGGGGCTTAACACTGAAGCTTTCTTT,CASSLQGLNTEAFF
13,once,TRBD2,TRBJ2-7,TRBV5-4,TGTGCCAGCAGCCCCCAGCACGGACTAGCGTCCTACTTC,CASSPQHGLASYF
15,NA,TRBD2,TRBJ2-1,TRBV7-3,TGTGCCAGCAGCTTACGGTCTAGCGGGGGGCGTGAGCAGTTCTTC,CASSLRSSGGREQFF
14,NA,TRBD1,TRBJ2-7,TRBV18,TGTGCCAGCTCACCACGGGACAGTGGGTACGAGCAGTACTTC,CASSPRDSGYEQYF
14,NA,TRBD1,TRBJ1-1,TRBV10-2,TGCGCCACCACGACAGGGGGCCTCGTCACTGAAGCTTTCTTT,CATTTGGLVTEAFF
15,NA,NA,TRBJ1-5,TRBV18,TGTGCCAGCTCAGCGATCCGGGCCGAGGGGCAGCCCCAGCATTTT,CASSAIRAEGQPQHF
15,NA,TRBD2,TRBJ2-3,TRBV5-1,TGCGCCAGCAGCTCGCGAGGCAGCGGGGCAGATACGCAGTATTTT,CASSSRGSGADTQYF
14,NA,TRBD2,TRBJ2-5,TRBV2,TGTGCCAGCAAGGCGGGGGGGCTCCAAGAGACCCAGTACTTC,CASKAGGLQETQYF
15,NA,NA,TRBJ1-6,TRBV6-1,TGTGCCAGCAGTGAAGTGAGGGGGGTCGGTTCACCCCTCCACTTT,CASSEVRGVGSPLHF
15,NA,NA,TRBJ1-1,TRBV7-2,TGTGCCAGCAGCTCGCTAGCGGGGGCGAACACTGAAGCTTTCTTT,CASSSLAGANTEAFF
15,NA,NA,TRBJ2-5,TRBV7-2,TGTGCCAGCAGCTTTCAGCGGGGAAGGGGGGAGACCCAGTACTTC,CASSFQRGRGETQYF
14,NA,NA,TRBJ2-2,TRBV11-3,TGTGCCAGCAGCTCCGATGGGAACACCGGGGAGCTGTTTTTT,CASSSDGNTGELFF
13,NA,NA,TRBJ1-2,TRBV11-2,TGTGCCAGCAGCTTGGGGCAGGTGGAAGGCTACACCTTC,CASSLGQVEGYTF
14,NA,NA,TRBJ1-2,TRBV5-4,TGTGCCAGCAGGGCCCAGGGGCCCCACTATGGCTACACCTTC,CASRAQGPHYGYTF
14,NA,NA,TRBJ1-2,TRBV28,TGTGCCAGCAGTATATCCCAGGGGCTCGGTGGCTACACCTTC,CASSISQGLGGYTF
14,NA,NA,TRBJ1-6,TRBV4-2,TGTGCCAGCAGCCAAGATGTGGAGAATTCACCCCTCCACTTT,CASSQDVENSPLHF
12,NA,NA,TRBJ2-2,TRBV11-2,TGTGCCAGCAGCCAATTCACCGGGGAGCTGTTTTTT,CASSQFTGELFF
13,NA,NA,TRBJ1-3,TRBV6-5,TGTGCCACCAGTTCTGGACCTGGAAACACCATATATTTT,CATSSGPGNTIYF
13,few,NA,TRBJ2-2,TRBV4-1,TGCGCCAGCAGCCAAGAGGGGAGCGGGGAGCTGTTTTTT,CASSQEGSGELFF
16,NA,TRBD2,TRBJ2-3,TRBV6-4,TGTGCCAGCAGAATAGCGGGGATTCCTAGCACAGATACGCAGTATTTT,CASRIAGIPSTDTQYF
15,NA,TRBD1,TRBJ2-2,TRBV18,TGTGCCAGCTCTGCTAGACAGGGGGACACCGGGGAGCTGTTTTTT,CASSARQGDTGELFF
15,NA,NA,TRBJ1-5,TRBV7-2,TGTGCCAGCAGCTCTGACTGGGGGGCCAATCAGCCCCAGCATTTT,CASSSDWGANQPQHF
14,NA,TRBD1,TRBJ2-7,TRBV18,TGTGCCAGCTCGGGACAGGCGAACTCCTACGAGCAGTACTTC,CASSGQANSYEQYF
14,NA,NA,TRBJ2-5,TRBV6-6,TGTGCCAGCAGCCGACAGACTCCCCAAGAGACCCAGTACTTC,CASSRQTPQETQYF
12,NA,NA,TRBJ1-2,TRBV28,TGTGCCAGCAGTTTTTTAGGGGTTGGCTACACCTTC,CASSFLGVGYTF
15,NA,TRBD2,TRBJ2-5,TRBV7-3,TGTGCCAGCAGCCCCGGCGGGGGTTATCGGGAGACCCAGTACTTC,CASSPGGGYRETQYF
12,once,NA,TRBJ2-7,TRBV28,TGTGCCAGCAGTCCGAGACAGCACGAGCAGTACTTC,CASSPRQHEQYF
12,once,NA,TRBJ2-7,TRBV6-1,TGTGCCGGCGGGCTGACCGCCTACGAGCAGTACTTC,CAGGLTAYEQYF
14,NA,NA,TRBJ1-6,TRBV7-9,TGTGCCGCACACCCGGTCGGGGGCAATTCACCCCTCCACTTT,CAAHPVGGNSPLHF
14,NA,NA,TRBJ2-1,TRBV6-4,TGTGCCAGCAGTCAAGACAGTTTCTACAATGAGCAGTTCTTC,CASSQDSFYNEQFF
15,NA,NA,TRBJ2-1,TRBV6-5,TGTGCCAGCAGTTACTCGCCACAGGCACAGGGAGAGCAGTTCTTC,CASSYSPQAQGEQFF
13,NA,NA,TRBJ1-1,TRBV6-1,TGTGCCAGCAGTTGGACACTAAACACTGAAGCTTTCTTT,CASSWTLNTEAFF
15,NA,TRBD2,TRBJ2-5,TRBV5-4,TGTGCCAGCAGCTTGGCGGGGGGGCGGCAAGAGACCCAGTACTTC,CASSLAGGRQETQYF
11,NA,NA,TRBJ1-2,TRBV19,TGTGCCAGTAAACAGGGATATGGCTACACCTTC,CASKQGYGYTF
17,NA,TRBD1,TRBJ2-2,TRBV9,TGTGCCAGCAGCTCACCAGGGGGCGGAGGGAACACCGGGGAGCTGTTTTTT,CASSSPGGGGNTGELFF
16,NA,NA,TRBJ2-3,TRBV7-2,TGTGCCAGCAGCTCGGGGAAGCGGGTCCTCTGGGATACGCAGTATTTT,CASSSGKRVLWDTQYF
16,NA,TRBD1,TRBJ2-7,TRBV27,TGTGCCAGCAGTTCCCCTCGGACAGGAAGCTCCTACGAGCAGTACTTC,CASSSPRTGSSYEQYF
15,NA,NA,TRBJ2-7,TRBV4-1,TGCGCCAGCAGCCAAGATAATTTGCTCATTTCCGAGCAGTACTTC,CASSQDNLLISEQYF
15,NA,TRBD2,TRBJ2-3,TRBV9,TGTGCCAGCAGCGTAGGAGCCGGGGGGGCAGATACGCAGTATTTT,CASSVGAGGADTQYF
12,NA,NA,TRBJ2-3,TRBV7-8,TGTGCCAGCAGCTTAGAAGGAACTACGCAGTATTTT,CASSLEGTTQYF
16,few,TRBD2,TRBJ2-1,TRBV7-2,TGTGCCAGCAGCAAGAAGACTAGCGGGGGGCCTGATGAGCAGTTCTTC,CASSKKTSGGPDEQFF
13,NA,NA,TRBJ1-1,TRBV7-3,TGTGCACGTCTTATGGTAGGGGGCACTGAAGCTTTCTTT,CARLMVGGTEAFF
18,NA,TRBD1,TRBJ1-5,TRBV30,TGTGCCTGGAGTGAAGACTCGACAGGGACTTTCAGCAATCAGCCCCAGCATTTT,CAWSEDSTGTFSNQPQHF
16,NA,TRBD2,TRBJ2-3,TRBV5-4,TGTGCCAGCAGCTTGGCCGGGACTACCCGCGCAGATACGCAGTATTTT,CASSLAGTTRADTQYF
13,NA,NA,TRBJ1-3,TRBV7-7,TGTGCCAGCAGCAGGACAACTGGAAACACCATATATTTT,CASSRTTGNTIYF
14,NA,NA,TRBJ2-5,TRBV7-6,TGTGCCAGCAGCTCTTCTTGGGGGGAGGAGACCCAGTACTTC,CASSSSWGEETQYF
12,NA,NA,TRBJ1-1,TRBV5-8,TGTGCCAGCAGCTTGGGAAGATTTGAAGCTTTCTTT,CASSLGRFEAFF